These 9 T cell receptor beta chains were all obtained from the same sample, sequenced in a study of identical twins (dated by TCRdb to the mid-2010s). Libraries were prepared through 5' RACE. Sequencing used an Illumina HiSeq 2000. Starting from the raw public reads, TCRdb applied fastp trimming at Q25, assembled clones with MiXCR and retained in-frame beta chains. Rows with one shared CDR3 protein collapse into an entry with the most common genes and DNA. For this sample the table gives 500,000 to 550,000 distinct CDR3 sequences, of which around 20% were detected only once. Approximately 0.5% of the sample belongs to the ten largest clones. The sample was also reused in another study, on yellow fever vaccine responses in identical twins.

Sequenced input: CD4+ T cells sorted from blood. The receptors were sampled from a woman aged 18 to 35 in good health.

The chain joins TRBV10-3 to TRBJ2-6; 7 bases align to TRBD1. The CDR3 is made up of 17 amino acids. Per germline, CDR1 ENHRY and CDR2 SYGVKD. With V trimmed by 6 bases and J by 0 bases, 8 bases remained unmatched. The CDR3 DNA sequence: TGTGCCATCAGAAAAGGACAGGCGAGCTCTGGGGCCAACGTCCTGACTTTC. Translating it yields CAIRKGQASSGANVLTF.

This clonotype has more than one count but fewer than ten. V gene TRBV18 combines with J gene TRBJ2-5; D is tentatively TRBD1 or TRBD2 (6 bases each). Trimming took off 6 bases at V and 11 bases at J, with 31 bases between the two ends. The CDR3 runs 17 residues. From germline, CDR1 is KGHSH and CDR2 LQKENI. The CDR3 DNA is TGTGCCAGCTCCCAGTTCGTGATCCGGGGGCAAAAAACCCTACAGTACTTC. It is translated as CASSQFVIRGQKTLQYF.

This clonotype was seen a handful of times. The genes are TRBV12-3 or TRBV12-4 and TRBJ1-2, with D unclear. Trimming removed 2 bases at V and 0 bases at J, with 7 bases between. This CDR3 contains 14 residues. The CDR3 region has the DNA TGTGCCAGCAGTTTAAGGTACACTAACTATGGCTACACCTTC. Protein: CASSLRYTNYGYTF.

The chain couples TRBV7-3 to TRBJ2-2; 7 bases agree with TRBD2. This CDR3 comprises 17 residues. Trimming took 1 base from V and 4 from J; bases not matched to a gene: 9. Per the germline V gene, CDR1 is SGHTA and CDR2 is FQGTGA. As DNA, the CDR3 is TGTGCCAGCAGCTTAAAGGGTGCGGGAGCTGGCACCGGGGAGCTGTTTTTT. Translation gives CASSLKGAGAGTGELFF.

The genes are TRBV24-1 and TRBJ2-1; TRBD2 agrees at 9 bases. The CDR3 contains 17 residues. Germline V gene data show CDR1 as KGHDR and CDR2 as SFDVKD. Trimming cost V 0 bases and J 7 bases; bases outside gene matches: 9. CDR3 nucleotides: TGTGCCACCAGTGATTTGCCTTCGTCTAGCGGGGCGAATGAGCAGTTCTTC. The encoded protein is CATSDLPSSSGANEQFF.

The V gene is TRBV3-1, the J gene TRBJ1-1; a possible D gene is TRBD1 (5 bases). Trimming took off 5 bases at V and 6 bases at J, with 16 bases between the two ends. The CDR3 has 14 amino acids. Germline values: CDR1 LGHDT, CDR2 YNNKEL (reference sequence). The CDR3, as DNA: TGTGCCAGCAGCTATCAGGGTGCCAACGCTGAAGCTTTCTTT. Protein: CASSYQGANAEAFF.

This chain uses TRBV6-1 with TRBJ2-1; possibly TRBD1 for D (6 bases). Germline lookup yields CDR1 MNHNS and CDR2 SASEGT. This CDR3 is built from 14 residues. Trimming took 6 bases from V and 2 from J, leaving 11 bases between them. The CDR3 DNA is TGTGCCAGCAGGCAGGGGAACACCTACAATGAGCAGTTCTTC. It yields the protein CASRQGNTYNEQFF.

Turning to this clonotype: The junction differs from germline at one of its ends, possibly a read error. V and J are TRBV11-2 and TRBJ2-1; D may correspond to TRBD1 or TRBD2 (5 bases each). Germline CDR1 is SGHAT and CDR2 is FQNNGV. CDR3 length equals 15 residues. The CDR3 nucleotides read TGTGCCACCCAACTTGGGGTATCGGGACGATTCCCTCCCGCCTTC. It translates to CATQLGVSGRFPPAF.

The CDR3 DNA follows: TGCGCCAGCAGCCACCTGGACCTCGGTGGTGAGACCCAGTACTTC. Its protein product is CASSHLDLGGETQYF. V usage is TRBV4-1 and J usage is TRBJ2-5, with unresolved D. The CDR3 contains 15 residues. The germline V gene has CDR1 MGHRA and CDR2 YSYEKL. V lost 3 bases to trimming and J lost 5 bases, with 16 bases between them.